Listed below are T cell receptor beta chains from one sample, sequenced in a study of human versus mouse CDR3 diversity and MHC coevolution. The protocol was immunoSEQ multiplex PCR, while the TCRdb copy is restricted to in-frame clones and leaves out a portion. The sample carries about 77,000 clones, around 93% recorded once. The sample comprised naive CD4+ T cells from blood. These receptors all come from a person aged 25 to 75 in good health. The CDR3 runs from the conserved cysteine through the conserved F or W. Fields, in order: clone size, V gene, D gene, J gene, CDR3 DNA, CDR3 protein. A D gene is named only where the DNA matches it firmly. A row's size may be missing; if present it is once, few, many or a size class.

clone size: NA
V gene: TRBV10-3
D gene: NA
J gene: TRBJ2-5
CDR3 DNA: TGTGCCATCAGTGAGTCGAGTGGCGGTCAAGAGACCCAGTACTTC
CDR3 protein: CAISESSGGQETQYF

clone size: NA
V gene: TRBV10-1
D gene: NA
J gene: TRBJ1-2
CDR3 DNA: TGCGCCAGCAGTGCCGGTCGGGATGGCTACACCTTC
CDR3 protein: CASSAGRDGYTF

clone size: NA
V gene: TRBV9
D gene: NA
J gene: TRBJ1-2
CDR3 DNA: TGTGCCAGCAGCGTAGGACAGAACAGATACTTTAACTATGGCTACACCTTC
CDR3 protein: CASSVGQNRYFNYGYTF

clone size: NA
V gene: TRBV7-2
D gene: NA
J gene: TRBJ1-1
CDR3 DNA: TGTGCCAGCAGCAACTACAGGGCCACTGAAGCTTTCTTT
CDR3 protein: CASSNYRATEAFF

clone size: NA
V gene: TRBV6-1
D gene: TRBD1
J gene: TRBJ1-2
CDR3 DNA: TGTGCCAGCAGTGAAGACAGCGGGACAGGGGCCTATGGCTACACCTTC
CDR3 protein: CASSEDSGTGAYGYTF

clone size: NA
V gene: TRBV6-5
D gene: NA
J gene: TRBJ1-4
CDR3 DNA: TGTGCCAGCAAAGGGACTGCAACTAATGAAAAACTGTTTTTT
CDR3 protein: CASKGTATNEKLFF

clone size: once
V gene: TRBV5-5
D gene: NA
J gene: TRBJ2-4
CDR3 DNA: TGTGCCAGCAGCTCGTCTCCAGTCGAAAACATTCAGTACTTC
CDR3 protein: CASSSSPVENIQYF

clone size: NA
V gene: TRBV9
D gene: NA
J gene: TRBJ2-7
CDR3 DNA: TGTGCCAGCAGCGTAGAGGTGGGACTCCACGAGCAGTACTTC
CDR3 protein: CASSVEVGLHEQYF

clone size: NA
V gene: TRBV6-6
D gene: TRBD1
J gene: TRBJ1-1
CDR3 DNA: TGTGCCAGCAGTTATGGGACAGGGGTATTGAACACTGAAGCTTTCTTT
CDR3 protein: CASSYGTGVLNTEAFF

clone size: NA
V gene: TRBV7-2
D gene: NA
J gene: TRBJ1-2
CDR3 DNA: TGTGCCAGCAGTCCTAGAAGGACAGAAGGCTATGGCTACACCTTC
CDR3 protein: CASSPRRTEGYGYTF

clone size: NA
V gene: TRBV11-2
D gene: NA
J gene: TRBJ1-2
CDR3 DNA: TGTGCCAGCAGCTTAGGGACAGACTATGGCTACACCTTC
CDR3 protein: CASSLGTDYGYTF

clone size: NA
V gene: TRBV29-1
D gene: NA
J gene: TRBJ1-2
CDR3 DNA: TGCAGCGTTGCCGGGTATAATGGCTACACCTTC
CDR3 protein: CSVAGYNGYTF

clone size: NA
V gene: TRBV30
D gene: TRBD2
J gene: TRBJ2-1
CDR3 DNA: TGTGCCTATGGACCAGGGACTAGCGGGAGGTTGGGTCCTGAGCAGTTCTTC
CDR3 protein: CAYGPGTSGRLGPEQFF

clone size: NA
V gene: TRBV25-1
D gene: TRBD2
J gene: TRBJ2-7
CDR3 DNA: TGTGCCAGCAGTGAATTCCGGCTAGCGGGAGCCGAGCAGTACTTC
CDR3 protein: CASSEFRLAGAEQYF

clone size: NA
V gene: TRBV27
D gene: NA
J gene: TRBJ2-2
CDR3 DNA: TGTGCCAGCAGTCAGGCAGGGGCCTCCGGGGAGCTGTTTTTT
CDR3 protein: CASSQAGASGELFF

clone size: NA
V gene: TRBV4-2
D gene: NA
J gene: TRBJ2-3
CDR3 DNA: TGTGCCAGCAGCCAAGGCTCACGAGGCACAGATACGCAGTATTTT
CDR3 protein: CASSQGSRGTDTQYF

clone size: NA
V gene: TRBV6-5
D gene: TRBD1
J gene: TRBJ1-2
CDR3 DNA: TGTGCCAGCAGTTCCCTAGACAGGGGAGGATATGGCTACACCTTC
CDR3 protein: CASSSLDRGGYGYTF

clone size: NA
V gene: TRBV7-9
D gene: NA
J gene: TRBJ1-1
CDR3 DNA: TGTGCCAGCAGCATAAACAGTAACACTGAAGCTTTCTTT
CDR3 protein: CASSINSNTEAFF

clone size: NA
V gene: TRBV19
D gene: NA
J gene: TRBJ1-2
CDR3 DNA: TGTGCCAGTACTAAAAGTGCCAGGACGGGAGGAGACTATGGCTACACCTTC
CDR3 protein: CASTKSARTGGDYGYTF

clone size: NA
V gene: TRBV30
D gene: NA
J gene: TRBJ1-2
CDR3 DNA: TGTGCCTGGAGTGTACCCAGGGTAGGGTCCTATGGCTACACCTTC
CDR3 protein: CAWSVPRVGSYGYTF

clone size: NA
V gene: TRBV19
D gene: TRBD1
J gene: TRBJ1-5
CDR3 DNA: TGTGCCAGTAGAGTGGCAGGGGGCCTGTTCTATAGCAATCAGCCCCAGCATTTT
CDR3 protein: CASRVAGGLFYSNQPQHF

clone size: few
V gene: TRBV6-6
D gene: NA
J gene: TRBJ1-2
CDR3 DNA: TGTGCCAGCAGCGACACAGGGCTCCCCTATGGCTACACCTTC
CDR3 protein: CASSDTGLPYGYTF

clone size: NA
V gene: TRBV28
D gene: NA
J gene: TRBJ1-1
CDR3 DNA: TGTGCCAGCAGACTCCCCTGGGAAAGGGGCACTGAAGCTTTCTTT
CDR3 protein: CASRLPWERGTEAFF

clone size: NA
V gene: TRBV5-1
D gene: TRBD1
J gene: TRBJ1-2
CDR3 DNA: TGCGCCAGCAGCTTGGGGGACAGGGAGGTTGAGGGCTACACCTTC
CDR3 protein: CASSLGDREVEGYTF

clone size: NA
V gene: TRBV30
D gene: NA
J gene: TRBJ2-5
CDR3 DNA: TGTGCCTGGAGTGTGGCCGTCGCTGGCACCCAGTACTTC
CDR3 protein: CAWSVAVAGTQYF

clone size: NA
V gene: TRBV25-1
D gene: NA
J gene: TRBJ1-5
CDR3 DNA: TGTGCCAGCAGCCATACAGCAAATCAGCCCCAGCATTTT
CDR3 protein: CASSHTANQPQHF

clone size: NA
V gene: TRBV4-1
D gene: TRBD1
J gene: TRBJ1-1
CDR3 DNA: TGCGCCAGCAGCCTCCAGGGGGCGGTGGAAAACACTGAAGCTTTCTTT
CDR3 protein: CASSLQGAVENTEAFF

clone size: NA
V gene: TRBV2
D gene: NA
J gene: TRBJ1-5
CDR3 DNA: TGTGCCAGCAGGGAATTCGGGGGACAGCCCCAGCATTTT
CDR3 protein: CASREFGGQPQHF

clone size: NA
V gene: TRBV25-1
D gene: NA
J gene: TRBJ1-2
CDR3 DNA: TGTGCCAGCAGTTGGGGGAGGGGGATTAACTATGGCTACACCTTC
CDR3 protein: CASSWGRGINYGYTF

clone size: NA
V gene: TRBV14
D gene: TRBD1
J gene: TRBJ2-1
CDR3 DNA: TGTGCCAGCAGCCAAGAACCCGGGACAGGGTGGGGGGATGAGCAGTTCTTC
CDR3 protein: CASSQEPGTGWGDEQFF

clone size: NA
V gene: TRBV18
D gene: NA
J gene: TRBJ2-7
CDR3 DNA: TGTGCCAGCTCAAATCCCCCGGACGAGCAGTACTTC
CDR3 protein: CASSNPPDEQYF

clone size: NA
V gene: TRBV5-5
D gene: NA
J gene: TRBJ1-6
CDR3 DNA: TGTGCCAGCAGCCGAGTCAATTCACCCCTCCACTTT
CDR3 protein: CASSRVNSPLHF

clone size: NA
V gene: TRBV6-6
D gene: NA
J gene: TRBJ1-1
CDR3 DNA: TGTGCCAGCAGTTTCCTCGGGAGGAACACTGAAGCTTTCTTT
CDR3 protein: CASSFLGRNTEAFF

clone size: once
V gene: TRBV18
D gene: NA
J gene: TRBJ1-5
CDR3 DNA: TGTGCCAGCTCAGAACAGGAAAATCAGCCCCAGCATTTT
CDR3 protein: CASSEQENQPQHF

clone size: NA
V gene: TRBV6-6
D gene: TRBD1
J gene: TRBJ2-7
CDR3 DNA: TGTGCCAGCAGTTACCGGACAGGGTACTACGAGCAGTACTTC
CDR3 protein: CASSYRTGYYEQYF

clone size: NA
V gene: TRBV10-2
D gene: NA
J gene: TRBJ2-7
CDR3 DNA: TGCGCCAGCACATCAGGCACCTACGAGCAGTACTTC
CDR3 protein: CASTSGTYEQYF

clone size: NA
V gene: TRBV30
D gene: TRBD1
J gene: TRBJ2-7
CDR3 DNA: TGTGCCTGGAGTTCCAAGGGGACAGCAACCTACGAGCAGTACTTC
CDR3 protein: CAWSSKGTATYEQYF

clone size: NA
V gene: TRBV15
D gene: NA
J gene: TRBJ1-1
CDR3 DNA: TGTGCCACCAGCAGATCCGGGTGGGACACTGAAGCTTTCTTT
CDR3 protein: CATSRSGWDTEAFF

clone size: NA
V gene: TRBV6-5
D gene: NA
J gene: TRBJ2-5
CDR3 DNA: TGTGCCAGCAGTTACTCAACAGGTACCCAAGAGACCCAGTACTTC
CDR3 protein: CASSYSTGTQETQYF

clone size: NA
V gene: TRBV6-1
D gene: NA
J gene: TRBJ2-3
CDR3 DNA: TGTGCCAGCAGTCTTGACCGCGGGGATACGCAGTATTTT
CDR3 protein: CASSLDRGDTQYF

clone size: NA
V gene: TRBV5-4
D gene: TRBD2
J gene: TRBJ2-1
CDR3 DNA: TGTGCCAGCAGCTTGGCTTCTAGCGGGAGCGGTGAGCAGTTCTTC
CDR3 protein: CASSLASSGSGEQFF

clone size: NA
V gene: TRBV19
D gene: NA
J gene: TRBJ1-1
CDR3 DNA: TGTGCCAGTAGAACTAGCCCGAACACTGAAGCTTTCTTT
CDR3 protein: CASRTSPNTEAFF

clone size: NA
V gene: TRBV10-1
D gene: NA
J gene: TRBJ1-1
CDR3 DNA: TGCGCCAGAGACCTTACGGGCACTGAAGCTTTCTTT
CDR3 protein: CARDLTGTEAFF

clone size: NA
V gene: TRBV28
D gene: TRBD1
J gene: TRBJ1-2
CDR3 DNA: TGTGCCAGCAGCGAGGGACAGCTTCAGGGCTACACCTTC
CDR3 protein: CASSEGQLQGYTF

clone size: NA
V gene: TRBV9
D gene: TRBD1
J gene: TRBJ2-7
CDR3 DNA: TGTGCCAGCAGCGACCAAGGACAGGGGAACTACGAGCAGTACTTC
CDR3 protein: CASSDQGQGNYEQYF

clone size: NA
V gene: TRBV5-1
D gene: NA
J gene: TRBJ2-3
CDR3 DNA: TGCGCCAGCAGCTTGGGCGCAGATACGCAGTATTTT
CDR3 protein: CASSLGADTQYF